This T cell receptor (beta chain) was identified during a study of blood T cell repertoires in COVID-19. Background on the study: There were acute and convalescent COVID-19 samples, and they came from the United States, Italy and Spain.

The CDR3 is 15 amino acids. Looked up from germline, CDR1 is LGHNA and CDR2 is YSLEER. V lost 2 bases and J lost 0; bases outside the gene matches: 3. Those enrolled in Seattle joined during active infection and were followed longitudinally afterward. Profiling relied on immunoSEQ multiplex PCR, and the TCRdb table lists in-frame clones only, not all of them. The table records about 62,000 clones, approximately 92% of them present only once. The sequencing sample was made of peripheral blood. The receptor was isolated from a woman aged 55-75 years with COVID-19, enrolled during active disease. The chain recombines TRBV4-3 with TRBJ1-1; 7 bases line up with TRBD1. The CDR3 DNA follows: TGCGCCAGCAGCCAAACGACAGGGTTGAACACTGAAGCTTTCTTT. Encoded protein: CASSQTTGLNTEAFF.